Following are 6 T cell receptor beta chains from one sample sequenced in a study of blood T cells in healthy people across ages. Sample-barcoded 5' priming and a J-beta primer mix drove a second PCR of 7 to 11 cycles. TCRdb ran MiXCR on the 5' RACE reads and lists one entry per CDR3 protein. The sample holds 760,000 or so distinct CDR3 sequences; about 25% are singletons and the top ten take more than 7.5%. The data were also submitted as part of a second study, on T cells of mothers and their children.

The specimen was blood. These receptor sequences come from a boy aged 5-17 years in good health.

This clonotype has more than one count but fewer than ten. The chain's CDR3 is CASSPGRGSETQYF. Written as DNA, the CDR3 is TGTGCCAGCTCACCAGGTCGGGGTTCGGAGACCCAGTACTTC. The chain links TRBV18 to TRBJ2-5; a weak D match, TRBD2 (5 bases). Germline CDR1 reads KGHSH; CDR2 reads LQKENI. The CDR3 contains 14 residues. Deletions cut 2 bases from V and 5 bases from J, with 12 bases between.

This clonotype showed up just a few times. The V call is TRBV15, the J call TRBJ2-5, with TRBD1 identical over 7 bases. The germline gives CDR1 LNHNV, CDR2 YYDKDF (reference sequence). This CDR3 has 15 amino acids. After removal of 0 bases from V and 1 base from J, the junction contained 2 bases not matched to a gene. The CDR3 coding sequence is TGTGCCACCAGCAGAGAAGACAGGGCCCAAGAGACCCAGTACTTC. This gives the protein CATSREDRAQETQYF. Filled out from reference TRBV15 and TRBJ2-5, the complete variable domain reads DAMVIQNPRYQVTQFGKPVTLSCSQTLNHNVMYWYQQKSSQAPKLLFHYYDKDFNNEADTPDNFQSRRPNTSFCFLDIRSPGLGDTAMYLCATSREDRAQETQYFGPGTRLLVL.

This rearrangement joins TRBV7-2 to TRBJ2-3; 7 nucleotides match TRBD1. The trim removed 5 bases at V and 5 bases at J, leaving 13 bases unmatched. Germline V gives CDR1 SGHTA, CDR2 FQGNSA. The CDR3 sequence is 16 residues long. The CDR3 loop is CASSRRDRAMGDTQYF. The CDR3 coding sequence is TGTGCCAGCAGCCGACGGGACAGAGCGATGGGAGATACGCAGTATTTT. Complete variable domain (other parts from reference TRBV7-2 and TRBJ2-3): GAGVSQSPSNKVTEKGKDVELRCDPISGHTALYWYRQSLGQGLEFLIYFQGNSAPDKSGLPSDRFSAERTGGSVSTLTIQRTQQEDSAVYLCASSRRDRAMGDTQYFGPGTRLTVL.

The rearrangement uses TRBV10-3 and TRBJ2-1; 10 bases are a match to TRBD2. With 6 bases clipped from V and 9 bases from J, the junction kept 2 bases outside the gene matches. CDR3 length: 12 amino acids. Germline values: CDR1 ENHRY, CDR2 SYGVKD. The CDR3, as DNA: TGTGCCATCAGCGGGACTAGCGCTGAGCAGTTCTTC. This gives the protein CAISGTSAEQFF.

The J gene is TRBJ2-5, the V gene TRBV16; D gene ambiguous. The last part of the DNA fits TRBJ2-7 better; the J call may be wrong. Germline values: CDR1 KGHSY, CDR2 FQNENV. This CDR3 is built from 14 residues. The CDR3 DNA sequence: TGTGCCAGCAGCCAAACAGTGGTGGGCTACGAGCAGTACTTC. It specifies CASSQTVVGYEQYF.

This clonotype has only a few counts. This chain connects TRBV9 to TRBJ2-3; 7 bases fit TRBD1. The CDR3 has 16 residues. CDR1 and CDR2 (germline): SGDLS, YYNGEE. V gave up 3 bases and J gave up 1 base; unmatched junction bases: 8. The CDR3 loop is CASSAPTGKGTDTQYF. As DNA, the CDR3 is TGTGCCAGCAGCGCCCCGACAGGGAAAGGCACAGATACGCAGTATTTT.